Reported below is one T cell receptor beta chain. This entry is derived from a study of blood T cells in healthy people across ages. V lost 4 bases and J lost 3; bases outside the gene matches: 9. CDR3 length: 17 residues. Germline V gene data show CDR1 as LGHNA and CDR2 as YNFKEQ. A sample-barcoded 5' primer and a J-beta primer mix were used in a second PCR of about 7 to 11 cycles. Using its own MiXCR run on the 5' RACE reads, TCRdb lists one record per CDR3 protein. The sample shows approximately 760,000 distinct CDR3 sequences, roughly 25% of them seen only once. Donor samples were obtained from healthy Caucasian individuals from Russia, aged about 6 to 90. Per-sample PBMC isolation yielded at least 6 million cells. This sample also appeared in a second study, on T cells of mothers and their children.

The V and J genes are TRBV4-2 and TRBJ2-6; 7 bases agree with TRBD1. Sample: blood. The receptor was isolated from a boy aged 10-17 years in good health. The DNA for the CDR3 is TGTGCCAGCAGCCCAATGACAGGGCTTGGTGGGGCCAACGTCCTGACTTTC. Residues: CASSPMTGLGGANVLTF.